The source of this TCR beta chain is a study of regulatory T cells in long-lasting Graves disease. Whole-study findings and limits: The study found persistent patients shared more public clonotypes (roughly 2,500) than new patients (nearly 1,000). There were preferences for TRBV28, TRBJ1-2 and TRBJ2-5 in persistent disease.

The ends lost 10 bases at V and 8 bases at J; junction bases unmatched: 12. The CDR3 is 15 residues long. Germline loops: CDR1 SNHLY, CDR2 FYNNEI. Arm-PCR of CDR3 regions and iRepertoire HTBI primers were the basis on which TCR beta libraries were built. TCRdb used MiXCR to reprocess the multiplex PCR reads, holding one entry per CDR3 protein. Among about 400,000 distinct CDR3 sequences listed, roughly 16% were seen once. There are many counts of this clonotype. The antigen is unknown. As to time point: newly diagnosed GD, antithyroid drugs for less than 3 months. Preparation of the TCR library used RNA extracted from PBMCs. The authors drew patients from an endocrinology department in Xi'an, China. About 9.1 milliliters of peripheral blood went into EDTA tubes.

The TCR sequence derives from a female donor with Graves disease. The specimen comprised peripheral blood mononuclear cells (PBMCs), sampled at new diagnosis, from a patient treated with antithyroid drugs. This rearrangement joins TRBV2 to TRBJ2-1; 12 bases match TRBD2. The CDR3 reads CATLIPGLAGHEQFF. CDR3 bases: TGTGCCACCCTCATACCGGGACTAGCGGGCCATGAGCAGTTCTTC.